This entry lists 15 T cell receptor beta chains sequenced from one sample in a study of blood T cell repertoires in COVID-19. The method was immunoSEQ multiplex PCR; TCRdb's version includes in-frame clones alone and lacks a portion of them. The sample consists of tens of thousands of clones, approximately 80% of them appearing once. The sequencing sample was made of peripheral blood. The source of these receptors is a human donor in a cohort sampled during active COVID-19.

The chain uses TRBV11-2 and TRBJ2-7; 8 nucleotides align to TRBD2. CDR3 length: 15 amino acids. V lost 1 base and J lost 3; bases outside the gene matches: 5. CDR1 and CDR2 from the germline V gene are SGHAT and FQNNGV. The CDR3 here is CASSLGGAGGYEQYF. The CDR3 DNA is TGTGCCAGCAGCTTAGGGGGCGCGGGGGGCTACGAGCAGTACTTC.

This clone appeared a single time. J is TRBJ2-1 and V is TRBV7-2; TRBD2 aligns across 11 bases. The J segment lost 9 bases and the V segment lost 1 base, leaving 8 bases of the junction unmatched. The CDR3 loop spans 16 amino acids. Germline V gives CDR1 SGHTA, CDR2 FQGNSA. Here the CDR3 reads CASSLGTGTSGREQFF. CDR3 bases: TGTGCCAGCAGCTTAGGGACCGGGACTAGCGGACGTGAGCAGTTCTTC.

This chain joins TRBV10-1 and TRBJ1-4, with D hard to call. The CDR3 sequence is 14 residues long. Trimming left V 6 bases short and J 3 bases short, with 11 bases between. Germline assignment: CDR1 WNHNN and CDR2 SYGVQD (reference sequence). CDR3: CASSEGSPNEKLFF. DNA for the CDR3: TGCGCCAGCAGCGAAGGGAGCCCTAATGAAAAACTGTTTTTT.

The chain joins TRBV2 to TRBJ2-7; TRBD2 is a possible D gene (6 bases). CDR3 length: 12 residues. Per germline, CDR1 SNHLY and CDR2 FYNNEI. The V gene lost 10 bases and the J gene lost 6 bases, with 16 bases spanning the gap. The CDR3 coding sequence is TGTGCCATCAGGGACTTCTTACGCGAGCAGTACTTC. It is translated as CAIRDFLREQYF.

This clone was detected only once. The J gene is TRBJ2-3, the V gene TRBV3-1 (or the pseudogene TRBV3-2), with a tentative D call TRBD1 (5 bases). The CDR3 runs to 17 residues. The V end lost 4 bases, the J end lost 0 bases, and 17 bases lay between the germline ends. Germline lookup yields CDR1 LGHDT and CDR2 YNNKEL (reference sequence). CDR3 loop: CASSLRDGRISTDTQYF. The CDR3, as DNA: TGTGCCAGCAGCCTCAGGGATGGACGGATTAGCACAGATACGCAGTATTTT.

The V gene is TRBV6-5, the J gene TRBJ1-3; D unclear. This CDR3 has 15 residues. From germline, CDR1 is MNHEY and CDR2 SVGAGI. V was cut by 0 bases and J by 2 bases, with 8 bases left in between. Written as DNA, the CDR3 is TGTGCCAGCAGTTACTCGATGCGGGCTGGAAACACCATATATTTT. The encoded protein is CASSYSMRAGNTIYF.

The V and J genes are TRBV28 and TRBJ1-2; D unclear. Germline CDR1 MDHEN, CDR2 SYDVKM. Trimming cost V 6 bases and J 4 bases, with 9 bases left between them. This CDR3 has 12 amino acids. CDR3 loop: CASSSLFYGYTF. CDR3 DNA: TGTGCCAGCAGCTCCCTATTCTATGGCTACACCTTC.

The sample holds a few counts of this clone. The chain combines TRBV7-9 with TRBJ2-7, with D perhaps matching TRBD1 (5 bases). Germline V gene lookup returns CDR1 SEHNR and CDR2 FQNEAQ (reference sequence). Trimming took 5 bases from V and 1 from J, leaving 9 bases between them. The length of the CDR3 is 13 residues. CDR3 sequence reads: CASSRQPSYEQYF. The CDR3 coding sequence is TGTGCCAGCAGCAGACAGCCTTCCTACGAGCAGTACTTC.

Concerning this clone itself: Within the sample, other DNA sequences also encode this same CDR3. The chain joins TRBV12-3 or TRBV12-4 to TRBJ2-7, with D perhaps TRBD1 (6 bases). This CDR3 contains 12 residues. V was trimmed by 5 bases and J by 2 bases, leaving 7 bases between them. The CDR3 DNA follows: TGTGCCAGCAGTCCAGGGGCCTACGAGCAGTACTTC. Its protein product is CASSPGAYEQYF.

The DNA for the CDR3 is TGTGCCAGTTCCGAGACAGGGGTGACGGTAGAAAAACTGTTTTTT. It yields the protein CASSETGVTVEKLFF. This chain links TRBV19 with TRBJ1-4; 8 bases align to TRBD1. Losses at the gene ends were 8 bases for V and 8 bases for J; bases not matched to a gene: 13. The V gene's germline CDR1 is LNHDA and CDR2 SQIVND (reference sequence). This CDR3 comprises 15 residues.

V gene TRBV19 combines with J gene TRBJ2-1, with 14 bases that match TRBD2. The CDR3 length is 18 residues. The germline V gene has CDR1 LNHDA and CDR2 SQIVND (reference sequence). Trimming removed 5 bases from V and 0 bases from J; junction bases left unmatched: 6. DNA for the CDR3: TGTGCCAGTAGTTCAAGGACTAGCGGGAGGTCCTCCTACAATGAGCAGTTCTTC. It codes for CASSSRTSGRSSYNEQFF.

The V gene is TRBV9, the J gene TRBJ2-3, with 9 bases that match TRBD2. This CDR3 has 15 amino acids. V dropped 1 base and J dropped 0; count of bases not matched to a gene: 0. Germline CDR1 and CDR2: SGDLS and YYNGEE. The CDR3 reads CASSVLAGSTDTQYF. CDR3 bases: TGTGCCAGCAGCGTACTAGCGGGGAGCACAGATACGCAGTATTTT.

The rearrangement joins TRBV11-2 to TRBJ2-1; D remains unclear. Trimming cost V 4 bases and J 3 bases, with 13 bases left between them. Germline CDR1 reads SGHAT; CDR2 reads FQNNGV. There are 15 residues in the CDR3. The CDR3 DNA sequence: TGTGCCAGCAGCTCTCGGGTTGGCTTCTACAATGAGCAGTTCTTC. It yields the protein CASSSRVGFYNEQFF.

The J gene is TRBJ1-2, the V gene TRBV6-5; 9 bases are a match to TRBD1. The CDR3 extends over 15 amino acids. After removal of 9 bases from V and 7 bases from J, the junction contained 15 bases not matched to a gene. Germline V gives CDR1 MNHEY, CDR2 SVGAGI. In DNA form, the CDR3 reads TGTGCCAGTCATAACCTCCAGGACAGGGGTGGTGGCTACACCTTC. Translated: CASHNLQDRGGGYTF.

The V call is TRBV7-2, the J call TRBJ2-1, with TRBD2 matching 12 bases. V gave up 1 base and J gave up 12 bases; unmatched junction bases: 4. This CDR3 is built from 14 residues. Germline V gene data show CDR1 as SGHTA and CDR2 as FQGNSA. The CDR3: CASSLGGLAGPQFF. The CDR3, as DNA: TGTGCCAGCAGCTTAGGAGGACTAGCGGGACCGCAGTTCTTC.